This T cell receptor beta chain was recovered during a study of cytomegalovirus exposure and HLA in healthy donors. Study results and caveats: Indistinguishable V segments, including TRBV6-2 and TRBV6-3, were excluded. In an earlier analysis, in 620 or so donors, most V segments appeared productive either ~87% or ~30% of the time. Most sequenced TCRs were rare (though some public TCRs occurred in many donors).

Concerning this clone itself: Its target is not known. Since the CDR3 does not end with the conserved phenylalanine or tryptophan, this likely comes from a read error. Because the CDR3's place on the DNA is in doubt, the DNA is left out and the CDR3 is given as listed by TCRdb.

Germline-derived CDR1 and CDR2 are MNHEY and SMNVEV (reference sequence). The CDR3 spans 15 amino acids, including both terminal residues. Primers included in the PCR were 60 Vbeta and 13 Jbeta primers. Data came from immunoSEQ multiplex PCR; TCRdb stores just in-frame clones and leaves some out. The table shows some 150,000 clones, with around 10% occurring only once. The clonotype was recovered from a woman in her thirties or forties in good health and CMV-seropositive. The chain combines TRBV27 with TRBJ1-4. Sequencing was done on a sample of PBMCs. CDR3 loop: CASSTSRAVEEKLFV.